Listed below are T cell receptor beta chains from one sample, sequenced in a study of vaccination effects on CD4 cells after COVID-19. Method: immunoSEQ multiplex PCR; TCRdb's copy keeps in-frame clones and lacks some. Among 25,000 to 35,000 clones listed, about 81% were seen once. Their antigen targets remain unknown. The source material was CD4+ T cells from PBMCs cultured with SARS-CoV-2 spike peptides, sampled before COVID-19 vaccination. Receptors originate from a human donor who received a COVID-19 vaccine. The CDR3 runs from the conserved cysteine through the conserved F or W. The D gene is left open where the match is weak. The size field is filled for only some rows; it gives once, few, many or a size class.

abundance	v_gene	j_gene	d_gene	len	CDR3aa	CDR3nt
.	TRBV18	TRBJ1-3	.	14	CASSPTRGPGAIYF	TGTGCCAGCTCACCGACCCGGGGGCCGGGGGCCATATATTTT
.	TRBV11-2	TRBJ1-5	.	13	CASSLGLNQPQHF	TGTGCCAGCAGCTTGGGGTTAAATCAGCCCCAGCATTTT
.	TRBV6-1	TRBJ1-3	.	14	CASSEGSSGNTIYF	TGTGCCAGCAGTGAGGGAAGCTCTGGAAACACCATATATTTT
.	TRBV7-9	TRBJ1-6	.	15	CASSLDRTMDSPLHF	TGTGCCAGCAGCTTAGATCGGACGATGGATTCACCCCTCCACTTT
once	TRBV7-2	TRBJ1-6	.	17	CASSSLIRSSYNSPLHF	TGTGCCAGCAGCTCATTGATAAGGAGCTCCTATAATTCACCCCTCCACTTT
.	TRBV5-1	TRBJ2-7	TRBD1	15	CASSLSGTGGYEQYF	TGCGCCAGCAGCTTGTCCGGGACAGGGGGTTACGAGCAGTACTTC
few	TRBV6-2/TRBV6-3	TRBJ1-2	.	14	CASSLGWTNYGYTF	TGTGCCAGCAGTCTCGGTTGGACTAACTATGGCTACACCTTC
.	TRBV3-1/TRBV3-2	TRBJ1-2	TRBD1	12	CASSQGTGSNTF	TGTGCCAGCAGCCAAGGGACAGGGTCTAACACCTTC
.	TRBV19	TRBJ1-1	.	12	CASLGRPTEAFF	TGTGCCAGCTTAGGGAGGCCCACTGAAGCTTTCTTT
.	TRBV7-9	TRBJ2-7	.	12	CASSPRIYEQYF	TGTGCCAGCAGCCCCCGGATCTACGAGCAGTACTTC
.	TRBV19	TRBJ1-5	.	14	CASSNYQGGQPQHF	TGTGCCAGTAGTAACTACCAGGGAGGTCAGCCCCAGCATTTT
.	TRBV4-1	TRBJ1-1	TRBD1	18	CASSQDGGTGTRNTEAFF	TGCGCCAGCAGCCAAGATGGGGGGACAGGGACCAGGAACACTGAAGCTTTCTTT
.	TRBV15	TRBJ2-5	.	15	CATSRPGLTQETQYF	TGTGCCACCAGCAGACCGGGACTCACGCAAGAGACCCAGTACTTC
.	TRBV24-1	TRBJ2-1	TRBD2	16	CATSDRGLAGRNEQFF	TGTGCCACCAGTGACCGGGGACTAGCGGGACGCAATGAGCAGTTCTTC
.	TRBV27	TRBJ1-1	.	13	CASSFVVGDEAFF	TGTGCCAGCAGTTTTGTGGTAGGGGACGAAGCTTTCTTT
.	TRBV7-2	TRBJ2-1	.	13	CASSSRADNEQFF	TGTGCCAGCAGCTCTAGGGCCGACAATGAGCAGTTCTTC
few	TRBV5-1	TRBJ2-7	TRBD1	15	CASSLVGTVSSEQYF	TGCGCCAGCAGCTTGGTAGGGACAGTCTCTTCCGAGCAGTACTTC
few	TRBV5-1	TRBJ1-1	TRBD1	14	CASRGQGGFAEAFF	TGCGCCAGCCGGGGACAGGGGGGTTTTGCTGAAGCTTTCTTT
.	TRBV3-1/TRBV3-2	TRBJ2-3	.	15	CASSQGGTSTDTQYF	TGTGCCAGCAGCCAAGGCGGTACTAGCACAGATACGCAGTATTTT
.	TRBV6-1	TRBJ2-2	.	14	CASSERGSTGELFF	TGTGCCAGCAGTGAACGGGGGAGCACCGGGGAGCTGTTTTTT
.	TRBV5-6	TRBJ2-7	.	14	CASSSQGVAWEQYF	TGTGCCAGCAGCTCCCAGGGTGTGGCGTGGGAGCAGTACTTC
.	TRBV2	TRBJ1-2	.	12	CASSVANYGYTF	TGTGCCAGCAGTGTAGCAAACTATGGCTACACCTTC
.	TRBV2	TRBJ2-7	.	12	CASGTATYEQYF	TGTGCCAGCGGGACGGCCACCTACGAGCAGTACTTC
.	TRBV4-1	TRBJ2-1	.	14	CASSQEGRLGLQFF	TGCGCCAGCAGCCAAGAGGGACGGCTAGGTTTGCAGTTCTTC
.	TRBV28	TRBJ2-3	.	14	CASSRDSQTDTQYF	TGTGCCAGCAGTCGGGACTCCCAGACAGATACGCAGTATTTT
.	TRBV7-2	TRBJ2-5	TRBD1	16	CASSLAQTGGSETQYF	TGTGCCAGCAGCTTAGCCCAGACAGGGGGTAGTGAGACCCAGTACTTC